A selection of T cell receptor beta chains follows, all from one sample in a study of shared clonotypes between healthy human individuals. Sequenced by immunoSEQ multiplex PCR; TCRdb stores in-frame clones only, minus some. Seen here are about 1 million clones, about 77% observed once, and the top ten hold about 1.5%. What was sequenced was memory CD4+ T cells sorted from blood. The receptors stem from a man between 18 and 35 years old in good health. Both conserved end residues are part of each CDR3. A D gene is named only where the DNA matches it firmly. Only some rows state a clone size, as once, few, many or a class for expanded clones.

13 TRBJ2-2 NA NA TRBV19 CASSVANTGELFF TGTGCCAGTAGTGTAGCGAACACCGGGGAGCTGTTTTTT
16 TRBJ2-3 TRBD1 once TRBV5-4 CASSLAKDRARDTQYF TGTGCCAGCAGCTTGGCCAAGGACAGGGCCAGAGATACGCAGTATTTT
15 TRBJ2-7 TRBD2 NA TRBV19 CASSIDTSGRYEQYF TGTGCCAGTAGTATAGACACTAGCGGGAGGTACGAGCAGTACTTC
16 TRBJ1-3 NA NA TRBV4-2 CASSQDWPGGGNTIYF TGTGCCAGCAGCCAAGATTGGCCAGGTGGGGGAAACACCATATATTTT
14 TRBJ1-4 TRBD1 few TRBV27 CASSRQGYGEKLFF TGTGCCAGCAGTCGACAGGGGTATGGTGAAAAACTGTTTTTT
16 TRBJ2-7 NA NA TRBV4-3 CASSQDFRWGNYEQYF TGCGCCAGCAGCCAAGATTTTAGATGGGGGAACTACGAGCAGTACTTC
15 TRBJ2-5 NA NA TRBV10-1 CASRRPRKGEETQYF TGCGCCAGCAGGAGGCCTAGAAAGGGTGAGGAGACCCAGTACTTC
13 TRBJ1-2 NA NA TRBV4-3 CASSQDRNYGYTF TGCGCCAGCAGCCAAGATCGTAACTATGGCTACACCTTC
16 TRBJ2-2 TRBD2 few TRBV7-2 CASSPFMAGVGGELFF TGTGCCAGCAGCCCCTTTATGGCGGGAGTTGGCGGGGAGCTGTTTTTT
18 TRBJ1-1 NA NA TRBV21-1 CASSKDRGPVAMNTEAFF TGTGCCAGCAGCAAAGACAGGGGGCCCGTCGCCATGAACACTGAAGCTTTCTTT
14 TRBJ2-7 TRBD2 NA TRBV28 CASSPSGGSYEQYF TGTGCCAGCAGTCCTAGCGGGGGCTCCTACGAGCAGTACTTC
13 TRBJ2-7 NA NA TRBV5-6 CASSQVGFDEQYF TGTGCCAGCAGCCAGGTGGGGTTCGACGAGCAGTACTTC
16 TRBJ1-5 NA NA TRBV19 CASSMGTGRGDQLQHF TGTGCCAGTAGTATGGGTACAGGGAGGGGTGATCAGCTCCAGCATTTT
15 TRBJ1-5 NA NA TRBV7-6 CASSPSGGPGEPQHF TGTGCCAGCAGCCCTAGTGGGGGGCCAGGGGAGCCCCAGCATTTT
15 TRBJ2-1 TRBD1 NA TRBV18 CASSPDRAGYNEQFF TGTGCCAGCTCACCGGACAGGGCGGGATACAATGAGCAGTTCTTC
15 TRBJ1-3 NA NA TRBV5-6 CASSRPEKSGNTIYF TGTGCCAGCAGCCGACCGGAGAAGTCTGGAAACACCATATATTTT
14 TRBJ1-2 TRBD1 NA TRBV7-2 CASSFYDREHGYTF TGTGCCAGCAGCTTTTACGACAGGGAGCATGGCTACACCTTC
16 TRBJ1-2 NA NA TRBV5-1 CASSPRGGVGDYGYTF TGCGCCAGCAGCCCCCGTGGGGGGGTTGGCGACTATGGCTACACCTTC
15 TRBJ1-2 TRBD1 many TRBV5-8 CASSPGTGKNYGYTF TGTGCCAGCAGCCCCGGGACAGGGAAGAACTATGGCTACACCTTC
14 TRBJ2-2 NA NA TRBV9 CASSAHRITGELFF TGTGCCAGCAGCGCGCACAGGATCACCGGGGAGCTGTTTTTT
16 TRBJ2-3 TRBD2 NA TRBV5-6 CASSVGLAGKSDTQYF TGTGCCAGCAGCGTCGGACTAGCGGGAAAGTCAGATACGCAGTATTTT
12 TRBJ1-2 NA few TRBV2 CASSEYPSGYTF TGTGCCAGCAGTGAATATCCCTCGGGCTACACCTTC
14 TRBJ2-2 NA NA TRBV13 CASSLEGDTGELFF TGTGCCAGCAGCTTGGAAGGGGACACCGGGGAGCTGTTTTTT
15 TRBJ1-5 NA NA TRBV6-1 CASAAGETSNQPQHF TGTGCCAGCGCCGCTGGGGAGACTAGCAATCAGCCCCAGCATTTT
14 TRBJ1-5 NA NA TRBV5-5 CASSLGSGNQPQHF TGTGCCAGCAGTCTGGGATCGGGAAATCAGCCCCAGCATTTT
15 TRBJ2-5 NA NA TRBV5-1 CASSLDGRMEETQYF TGCGCCAGCAGCTTGGATGGGAGAATGGAAGAGACCCAGTACTTC
14 TRBJ2-7 TRBD2 NA TRBV10-3 CAISPMAGVYEQYF TGTGCCATCAGCCCAATGGCGGGAGTTTACGAGCAGTACTTC
13 TRBJ2-5 NA NA TRBV19 CASSMNSWETQYF TGTGCCAGTAGTATGAATTCTTGGGAGACCCAGTACTTC
13 TRBJ1-1 NA NA TRBV10-1 CASQPGRGTEAFF TGCGCCAGCCAGCCGGGAAGGGGAACTGAAGCTTTCTTT
12 TRBJ1-4 NA once TRBV6-5 CASSPVNEKLFF TGTGCCAGCAGCCCCGTTAATGAAAAACTGTTTTTT
15 TRBJ1-6 TRBD1 NA TRBV6-5 CASSKTRDRNSPLHF TGTGCCAGCAGCAAGACCCGGGACAGGAATTCACCCCTCCACTTT
16 TRBJ2-1 TRBD2 NA TRBV5-6 CASSSWGLAGGNEQFF TGTGCCAGCAGCTCATGGGGACTAGCGGGAGGGAATGAGCAGTTCTTC
14 TRBJ2-7 TRBD2 NA TRBV5-4 CASSLAGGTYEQYF TGTGCCAGCAGCCTAGCGGGGGGCACCTACGAGCAGTACTTC
15 TRBJ2-3 TRBD2 NA TRBV9 CASSGVAGTADTQYF TGTGCCTCCTCAGGGGTAGCGGGAACAGCAGATACGCAGTATTTT
14 TRBJ2-7 TRBD1 NA TRBV19 CASTMTGSSYEQYF TGTGCCAGTACAATGACAGGGAGCTCCTACGAGCAGTACTTC
14 TRBJ2-7 NA NA TRBV6-5 CASSYSPGAYEQYF TGTGCCAGCAGTTACTCGCCGGGGGCCTACGAGCAGTACTTC
13 TRBJ2-7 TRBD1 NA TRBV18 CASSLNRGREQYF TGTGCCAGCTCACTTAACAGGGGGCGAGAGCAGTACTTC
14 TRBJ2-3 NA NA TRBV15 CATSRDGNTDTQYF TGTGCCACCAGCAGAGATGGAAACACAGATACGCAGTATTTT
17 TRBJ2-1 TRBD2 NA TRBV4-3 CASSLSPAGATYNEQFF TGCGCCAGCAGCCTCTCGCCAGCGGGAGCCACCTACAATGAGCAGTTCTTC
18 TRBJ2-1 TRBD1 NA TRBV6-1 CASSEGTFGTGWRNEQFF TGTGCCAGCAGTGAAGGTACCTTCGGGACAGGGTGGCGTAATGAGCAGTTCTTC
13 TRBJ2-3 NA many TRBV7-3 CASSFGETDTQYF TGTGCCAGCAGCTTCGGCGAAACAGATACGCAGTATTTT
14 TRBJ2-5 TRBD1 NA TRBV6-6 CASTRTGAGETQYF TGTGCCAGCACCCGGACAGGGGCGGGGGAGACCCAGTACTTC
14 TRBJ1-2 TRBD1 NA TRBV28 CASSPGGKNYGYTF TGTGCCAGCAGCCCAGGGGGTAAAAACTATGGCTACACCTTC
17 TRBJ2-2 TRBD2 NA TRBV4-3 CASSPQPPGGGTGELFF TGCGCCAGCAGCCCTCAGCCCCCGGGAGGAGGAACCGGGGAGCTGTTTTTT
15 TRBJ1-2 TRBD1 NA TRBV6-5 CASSYSQGARYGYTF TGTGCCAGCAGTTATTCACAGGGGGCTCGCTATGGCTACACCTTC
16 TRBJ1-4 NA NA TRBV7-8 CASSLDFWQRTGKLFF TGTGCCAGCAGCTTAGATTTTTGGCAGAGAACAGGAAAACTGTTTTTT
16 TRBJ1-2 TRBD1 NA TRBV19 CASRSGTVTARYGYTF TGTGCCAGTAGGTCCGGGACAGTTACAGCTCGCTATGGCTACACCTTC
16 TRBJ2-2 TRBD2 once TRBV5-4 CASSKGLATITGELFF TGTGCCAGCAGCAAAGGACTAGCGACGATCACCGGGGAGCTGTTTTTT